This T cell receptor (beta chain) comes out of a study of blood T cell repertoires in COVID-19. Study-wide context: The samples span acute and convalescent COVID-19 from the United States, Italy and Spain. Sample material is recorded as cDNA or gDNA derived from T cells, B-cell-depleted T cells, or PBMCs.

Germline V gene data show CDR1 as MNHNS and CDR2 as SASEGT. The junction had 14 bases not matched to a gene; V was cut back by 1 base and J by 3 bases. The CDR3 extends over 19 amino acids. Source study methods: Amplification from reference gene primers served as the basis for estimated nucleated cell counts. Sequencing used immunoSEQ multiplex PCR; TCRdb keeps in-frame clones, though not all of them. The D gene and trimming were derived from the DNA, and the V and J assignments and clone size from that table. The sample has 50,000 to 65,000 clones, around 90% seen once. The receptor comes from a man aged 45-65 years with active COVID-19. The chain couples TRBV6-1 to TRBJ2-2; 7 bases match TRBD1. The sample taken for sequencing was peripheral blood. CDR3 bases: TGTGCCAGCAGTGAAGGAGTCTTCACAGGGGCGGCATACACCGGGGAGCTGTTTTTT. Its translation: CASSEGVFTGAAYTGELFF.